A single sample is the source of the 22 T cell receptor beta chains below, sequenced in a study of radiotherapy plus CTLA-4 blockade in lung cancer. Sequencing was performed with immunoSEQ multiplex PCR; in TCRdb, only in-frame clones are kept and a portion is missing. Found here are 80,000 to 95,000 clones, roughly 87% of them singletons; the top ten hold 0.75% to 0.95%. Material: peripheral blood, obtained from a patient treated with radiotherapy plus ipilimumab. The origin of the receptors is a human donor with non-small cell lung cancer who had stable disease on radiotherapy plus ipilimumab.

Points on this clone: Other nucleotide sequences in the sample specify the same CDR3. The rearrangement joins TRBV18 to TRBJ2-1, with TRBD2 matching over 10 bases. Germline CDR1 reads KGHSH; CDR2 reads LQKENI. V lost 3 bases and J lost 4; bases outside the gene matches: 3. This CDR3 region has 15 residues. Here the CDR3 DNA reads TGTGCCAGCTCACCTTCTAGCGGGGGTTACAATGAGCAGTTCTTC. Amino acids: CASSPSSGGYNEQFF. Full variable domain (remainder filled in from reference TRBV18 and TRBJ2-1): NAGVMQNPRHLVRRRGQEARLRCSPMKGHSHVYWYRQLPEEGLKFMVYLQKENIIDESGMPKERFSAEFPKEGPSILRIQQVVRGDSAAYFCASSPSSGGYNEQFFGPGTRLTVL.

The chain joins TRBV6-5 to TRBJ2-1; D might be TRBD1 (6 bases). The V and J ends lost 2 bases and 6 bases respectively, with 11 bases between them. Germline loops: CDR1 MNHEY, CDR2 SVGAGI. The CDR3 totals 14 residues. In nucleotides, the CDR3 is TGTGCCAGCAGTTACGGGACACTGCCCAATGAGCAGTTCTTC. This codes for CASSYGTLPNEQFF.

J is TRBJ2-7 and V is TRBV11-2; D uncertain. Germline V gene lookup returns CDR1 SGHAT and CDR2 FQNNGV. This CDR3 has 13 amino acids. Between the trimmed V and J ends, which lost 5 bases and 7 bases, there was a span of 15 bases. This CDR3 is CASSPVAAEEQYF. The CDR3 DNA reads TGTGCCAGCAGCCCGGTGGCTGCCGAAGAGCAGTACTTC. Drawing the rest from reference TRBV11-2 and TRBJ2-7, the complete variable domain is EAGVAQSPRYKIIEKRQSVAFWCNPISGHATLYWYQQILGQGPKLLIQFQNNGVVDDSQLPKDRFSAERLKGVDSTLKIQPAKLEDSAVYLCASSPVAAEEQYFGPGTRLTVT.

This chain links TRBV2 with TRBJ1-5, with a tentative D call TRBD1 (5 bases). V lost 6 bases, J lost 3 bases, and 18 bases lay in between. The CDR3 is 16 amino acids. The germline V gene has CDR1 SNHLY and CDR2 FYNNEI. CDR3 DNA sequence: TGTGCCAGCAGCAAAAGGGGCCAGGCGTACAATCAGCCCCAGCATTTT. The encoded protein is CASSKRGQAYNQPQHF.

This clone has a single count. The chain links TRBV28 to TRBJ1-6; D is perhaps TRBD1 (5 bases). Trimming left V 4 bases short and J 7 bases short, with 11 bases between. Germline V gene lookup returns CDR1 MDHEN and CDR2 SYDVKM. This CDR3 comprises 14 residues. This chain's CDR3 is CASSYYRKNSPLHF. The CDR3 DNA reads as TGTGCCAGCAGTTACTACAGGAAAAATTCACCCCTCCACTTT.

This clone appeared once. The chain links TRBV30 to TRBJ1-2; D call uncertain. CDR1 is GTSNPN, CDR2 SVGIG, per germline (reference sequence). This CDR3 is 11 amino acids long. The ends were cut back, 4 bases at V and 6 bases at J, with 9 bases in the middle. The CDR3 DNA follows: TGTGCCTGGATGTCCGGGAATGGCTACACCTTC. This gives the protein CAWMSGNGYTF.

V and J are TRBV18 and TRBJ1-1; TRBD1 might be the D (5 bases). Germline V gene lookup returns CDR1 KGHSH and CDR2 LQKENI. V lost 0 bases, J lost 1 base, and 12 bases lay in between. The CDR3 loop spans 16 amino acids. CDR3 loop: CASSPPGRAGNTEAFF. The CDR3 DNA sequence: TGTGCCAGCTCACCACCGGGCAGGGCTGGGAACACTGAAGCTTTCTTT.

The genes are TRBV18 and TRBJ1-3, with D unclear. Germline lookup yields CDR1 KGHSH and CDR2 LQKENI. CDR3 length: 16 amino acids. Trimming stripped 0 bases from V and 0 bases from J, with 9 bases between. This chain's CDR3 is CASSPPQSNSGNTIYF. Here the CDR3 DNA reads TGTGCCAGCTCACCACCACAGTCTAACTCTGGAAACACCATATATTTT. The full variable domain, rest sourced from reference TRBV18 and TRBJ1-3, is NAGVMQNPRHLVRRRGQEARLRCSPMKGHSHVYWYRQLPEEGLKFMVYLQKENIIDESGMPKERFSAEFPKEGPSILRIQQVVRGDSAAYFCASSPPQSNSGNTIYFGEGSWLTVV.

The J gene is TRBJ2-4, the V gene TRBV27, with D perhaps being TRBD1 or TRBD2 (5 bases each). The CDR3 covers 15 residues. Germline CDR1 MNHEY, CDR2 SMNVEV (reference sequence). V was trimmed by 6 bases and J by 0 bases, leaving 12 bases between them. The CDR3 DNA is TGTGCCAGCAGCCAAGGGACGCTAGCCAAAAACATTCAGTACTTC. Translated, it gives CASSQGTLAKNIQYF.

V is TRBV20-1 and J is TRBJ1-6; TRBD1 agrees at 7 bases. The V segment lost 6 bases and the J segment 15 bases; nucleotides outside the gene matches: 5. The CDR3 extends over 10 amino acids. The germline V gene has CDR1 DFQATT and CDR2 SNEGSKA (reference sequence). The CDR3 nucleotides read TGCAGTGCGCAGGGACAGAACCTCCACTTT. Encoded protein: CSAQGQNLHF.

The chain employs TRBV19 and TRBJ2-7; no clear D. The germline CDR1 and CDR2 sequences are LNHDA and SQIVND (reference sequence). This CDR3 region has 13 residues. V lost 5 bases and J 5 bases, leaving 13 bases between the germline ends. The CDR3 reads CASSAQLGNEQYF. The DNA of the CDR3 is TGTGCCAGTAGTGCCCAGTTGGGCAACGAGCAGTACTTC.

There are a few counts of this clone. The V gene is TRBV6-6, the J gene TRBJ1-3; perhaps TRBD1 as D (6 bases). The germline CDR1 and CDR2 sequences are MNHNY and SVGAGI (reference sequence). V lost 6 bases and J lost 0, with 12 bases in between. The CDR3 covers 15 residues. The CDR3 spells CASRSTGSSGNTIYF. The CDR3 nucleotides read TGTGCCAGCAGGTCAACAGGGAGCTCTGGAAACACCATATATTTT.

This sequence joins TRBV7-3 and TRBJ2-3; D not resolved. V dropped 2 bases and J dropped 0 bases, with 6 bases sitting between them. CDR3 length: 14 amino acids. Germline V gives CDR1 SGHTA, CDR2 FQGTGA. The CDR3 region is CASSLDSSTDTQYF. The CDR3 DNA reads as TGTGCCAGCAGCTTAGACTCCAGCACAGATACGCAGTATTTT.

V and J are TRBV5-1 and TRBJ1-1; TRBD1 matches 7 bases. J lost 0 bases, V lost 4 bases, and 3 bases had no gene match. Germline V gene lookup returns CDR1 SGHRS and CDR2 YFSETQ. The CDR3 has 14 residues. The CDR3: CASSQGVMNTEAFF. Here the CDR3 DNA reads TGCGCCAGCAGCCAGGGGGTGATGAACACTGAAGCTTTCTTT. Based on the CDR3 plus reference TRBV5-1 and TRBJ1-1, the full variable domain is KAGVTQTPRYLIKTRGQQVTLSCSPISGHRSVSWYQQTPGQGLQFLFEYFSETQRNKGNFPGRFSGRQFSNSRSEMNVSTLELGDSALYLCASSQGVMNTEAFFGQGTRLTVV.

The chain employs TRBV5-6 and TRBJ2-5; TRBD1 agrees at 10 bases. The germline V gene has CDR1 SGHDT and CDR2 YYEEEE. The CDR3 contains 16 residues. With 4 bases clipped from V and 0 bases from J, the junction kept 6 bases outside the gene matches. CDR3 DNA sequence: TGTGCCAGCAGCGACACCGGGACAGGGGACCAAGAGACCCAGTACTTC. Protein: CASSDTGTGDQETQYF.

V usage is TRBV5-4 and J usage is TRBJ1-6; 8 bases agree with TRBD1. The CDR3 is 15 residues long. Germline trimming cut 4 bases from V and 4 bases from J; bases unmatched to any gene: 4. Germline V gives CDR1 SGHNT, CDR2 YYREEE (reference sequence). The CDR3 here is CASSGRDRYNSPLHF. The CDR3 coding sequence is TGTGCCAGCAGCGGCCGGGACAGGTATAATTCACCCCTCCACTTT.

The rearrangement joins TRBV6-6 to TRBJ1-2, with D unclear. The CDR3 sequence is 12 residues long. Germline loops: CDR1 MNHNY, CDR2 SVGAGI (reference sequence). Trimming removed 7 bases at V and 2 bases at J, with 8 bases between. CDR3 nucleotides: TGTGCCAGCACCTGGCAGAACTATGGCTACACCTTC. Protein sequence: CASTWQNYGYTF.

The rearrangement uses TRBV27 and TRBJ2-2, with 13 bases aligning to TRBD2. The germline V gene has CDR1 MNHEY and CDR2 SMNVEV (reference sequence). The CDR3 contains 16 residues. The J segment lost 6 bases and the V segment lost 5 bases, leaving 6 bases of the junction unmatched. The CDR3: CASSLWTSGRSGELFF. DNA of the CDR3: TGTGCCAGCAGTCTCTGGACTAGCGGGAGATCCGGGGAGCTGTTTTTT.

The rearrangement uses TRBV5-4 and TRBJ2-7; 8 bases map to TRBD2. V gave up 1 base and J gave up 12 bases; unmatched junction bases: 12. This CDR3 comprises 14 residues. The germline V gene encodes CDR1 SGHNT and CDR2 YYREEE (reference sequence). The CDR3 DNA sequence: TGTGCCAGCAGCTTGTGGGCGGGGGGTGGTAAAGTGTACTTC. It translates to CASSLWAGGGKVYF.

For the CDR3, the DNA is TGTGCCATCCGACGGGATCAGCCCCAGCATTTT. Amino acid sequence: CAIRRDQPQHF. The chain combines TRBV6-1 with TRBJ1-5; D gene ambiguous. V was shortened by 10 bases and J by 5 bases, with 9 bases between the two germline ends. The germline CDR1 and CDR2 sequences are MNHNS and SASEGT. The CDR3 extends over 11 amino acids.

This rearrangement joins TRBV5-1 to TRBJ1-4; a possible D gene is TRBD1 (6 bases). The CDR3 consists of 14 residues. V dropped 1 base and J dropped 3 bases, with 7 bases sitting between them. Germline lookup yields CDR1 SGHRS and CDR2 YFSETQ. The CDR3: CASSLQGSNEKLFF. The CDR3 region has the DNA TGCGCCAGCAGCTTGCAGGGGTCTAATGAAAAACTGTTTTTT.

This clone was seen only once. The genes are TRBV11-1 and TRBJ2-2; TRBD1 matches at 8 bases. CDR1 and CDR2 from the germline V gene are SGHAT and FQDESV (reference sequence). CDR3 size: 16 residues. The V gene end was trimmed by 6 bases and the J gene end by 1 base; junction bases not matched to a gene: 7. CDR3 residues: CASSQIGQGNTGELFF. The CDR3 region has the DNA TGTGCCAGCAGTCAGATCGGACAGGGGAACACCGGGGAGCTGTTTTTT.